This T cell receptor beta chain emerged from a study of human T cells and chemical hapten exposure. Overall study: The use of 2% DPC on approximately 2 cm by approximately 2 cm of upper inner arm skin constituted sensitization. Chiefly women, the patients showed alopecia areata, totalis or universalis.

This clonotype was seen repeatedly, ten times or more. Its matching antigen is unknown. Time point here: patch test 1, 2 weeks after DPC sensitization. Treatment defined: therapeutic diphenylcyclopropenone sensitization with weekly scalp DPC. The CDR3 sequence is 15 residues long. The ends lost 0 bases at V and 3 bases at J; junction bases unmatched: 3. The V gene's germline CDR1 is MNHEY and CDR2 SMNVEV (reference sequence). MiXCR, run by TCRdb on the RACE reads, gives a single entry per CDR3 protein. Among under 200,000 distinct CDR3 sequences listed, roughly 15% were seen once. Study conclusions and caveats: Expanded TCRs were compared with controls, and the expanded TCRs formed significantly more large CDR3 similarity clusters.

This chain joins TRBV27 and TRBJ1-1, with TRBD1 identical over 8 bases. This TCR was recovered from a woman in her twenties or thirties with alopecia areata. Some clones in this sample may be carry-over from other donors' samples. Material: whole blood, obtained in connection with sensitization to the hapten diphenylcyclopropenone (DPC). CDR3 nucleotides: TGTGCCAGCAGTTTATCGACGACAGGGGACACTGAAGCTTTCTTT. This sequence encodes CASSLSTTGDTEAFF.